This passage covers 27 T cell receptor beta chains from one sample sequenced in a study of CD8 T cells in ankylosing spondylitis (dated by TCRdb to the late 2010s). Libraries were built with 5' RACE. The sequencing machine was an Illumina HiSeq 2500. The public sequencing data were trimmed at Q25 with fastp and processed into clonotypes with MiXCR by TCRdb, which kept only in-frame beta chains. Rows matching on CDR3 protein sequence are summarized as one entry with the most common DNA and genes. The sample records about 150,000 distinct CDR3 sequences, 40% to 50% of which are singletons. Jointly, the top ten make up 12% to 15% of the sample. Specimen: synovial fluid, either unsorted or a sorted T cell fraction (not recorded which). These receptors were collected from a male donor with ankylosing spondylitis.

This clonotype was detected a few times. V and J are TRBV5-1 and TRBJ1-1; D unclear. CDR1 SGHRS and CDR2 YFSETQ come from the germline V gene. Trimming pared 1 base from V and 1 base from J, leaving 8 bases between. There are 14 residues in the CDR3. CDR3 DNA sequence: TGCGCCAGCAGCTTGCGTCAGACGAACACTGAAGCTTTCTTT. This codes for CASSLRQTNTEAFF.

This clonotype was observed once. The chain joins TRBV6-2 or TRBV6-3 to TRBJ2-6; a weak D match, TRBD2 (5 bases). The CDR3 length is 15 residues. The germline V and J ends were trimmed by 5 bases and 3 bases, with 11 bases remaining between them. CDR1 is MNHEY and CDR2 is SVGEGT in the germline V gene. CDR3 loop: CASSEGADGANVLTF. The CDR3 DNA follows: TGTGCCAGCAGTGAGGGCGCGGATGGGGCCAACGTCCTGACTTTC.

As DNA, the CDR3 is TGCGCCAGCAGCCAAGGACCGTTGGAGGCTGAAGCTTTCTTT. Its protein product is CASSQGPLEAEAFF. The genes are TRBV4-3 and TRBJ1-1; D not resolved. Germline values: CDR1 LGHNA, CDR2 YSLEER. This CDR3 contains 14 residues. V was cut by 1 base and J by 6 bases, with 12 bases left in between.

The rearrangement joins TRBV12-3 or TRBV12-4 to TRBJ2-1; maybe TRBD2 (6 bases). The CDR3 contains 14 residues. V was pared by 4 bases and J by 8 bases, with 15 bases between. CDR3 nucleotides: TGTGCCAGCAGTTGTTGCGGGAATAGTCATGAGCAGTTCTTC. Translating it yields CASSCCGNSHEQFF.

This clonotype was counted a few times. The rearrangement links TRBV12-3 or TRBV12-4 to TRBJ2-7; D might be TRBD2 (7 bases). The length of the CDR3 is 12 residues. V was clipped by 8 bases and J by 2 bases, with 10 bases between them. CDR3 nucleotide sequence: TGTGCCAGCGGGGGGGCACCCTACGAGCAGTACTTC. Its protein product is CASGGAPYEQYF.

V and J are TRBV13 and TRBJ1-1, with D hard to call. This CDR3 spans 14 amino acids. Germline loops: CDR1 PRHDT, CDR2 FYEKMQ (reference sequence). The V end was cut by 9 bases, the J end by 0 bases, with 14 bases between. CDR3 nucleotides: TGTGCCAGTAGGTCAGGAGACATGAACACTGAAGCTTTCTTT. Its translation is CASRSGDMNTEAFF. The whole variable domain, filled in from reference TRBV13 and TRBJ1-1, reads AAGVIQSPRHLIKEKRETATLKCYPIPRHDTVYWYQQGPGQDPQFLISFYEKMQSDKGSIPDRFSAQQFSDYHSELNMSSLELGDSALYFCASRSGDMNTEAFFGQGTRLTVV.

This clonotype has a handful of counts. V is TRBV6-2 or TRBV6-3 and J is TRBJ1-2, with unresolved D. Trimming removed 2 bases from V and 10 bases from J, with 8 bases in between. CDR1 is MNHEY, CDR2 SVGEGT, per germline. CDR3 length: 11 residues. CDR3 amino acids: CASSYPGNYTF. CDR3 DNA: TGTGCCAGCAGTTACCCCGGGAACTACACCTTC.

This chain connects TRBV4-3 to TRBJ1-2; the D is unclear. Germline V CDR1 and CDR2: LGHNA, YSLEER. V dropped 0 bases and J dropped 0 bases, with 14 bases sitting between them. CDR3 size: 17 residues. The CDR3 loop is CASSQEIALWANYGYTF. The CDR3 DNA reads TGCGCCAGCAGCCAAGAGATAGCTCTATGGGCTAACTATGGCTACACCTTC.

The rearrangement uses TRBV28 and TRBJ2-3; D gene unclear. With 4 bases removed from V and 5 bases from J, the gap between germline ends came to 7 bases. Germline-derived CDR1 and CDR2 are MDHEN and SYDVKM. This CDR3 is 12 amino acids long. The CDR3 spells CASSSSGDTQYF. DNA of the CDR3: TGTGCCAGCAGTTCCTCTGGAGATACGCAGTATTTT.

The V and J genes are TRBV7-2 and TRBJ1-2; no definite D call. The CDR3 runs to 12 residues. Trimming took 4 bases from V and 4 from J, leaving 7 bases between them. Germline assignment: CDR1 SGHTA and CDR2 FQGNSA. In nucleotides, the CDR3 is TGTGCCAGCAGCTCAAACACCTATGGCTACACCTTC. As protein: CASSSNTYGYTF.

The chain carries TRBV27 and TRBJ2-1; TRBD1 agrees at 8 bases. With V trimmed by 5 bases and J by 3 bases, 12 bases remained unmatched. CDR1 is MNHEY, CDR2 SMNVEV, per germline (reference sequence). The CDR3 is made up of 17 amino acids. DNA for the CDR3: TGTGCCAGCAGTGGGGGACAGGTGGTCCGGATCTACAATGAGCAGTTCTTC. Amino acid sequence: CASSGGQVVRIYNEQFF.

The chain carries TRBV4-3 and TRBJ1-6; a possible D gene is TRBD1 (5 bases). This CDR3 spans 18 amino acids. Trimming took off 0 bases at V and 0 bases at J, with 12 bases between the two ends. CDR1 and CDR2 from the germline V gene are LGHNA and YSLEER. The CDR3 loop reads CASSQERQGTSYNSPLHF. In nucleotides, the CDR3 is TGCGCCAGCAGCCAAGAACGGCAGGGAACCTCCTATAATTCACCCCTCCACTTT.

This clonotype has more than one count but fewer than ten. The chain carries TRBV10-3 and TRBJ1-2; 8 nucleotides line up with TRBD1. This CDR3 comprises 16 residues. Germline V lookup: CDR1 ENHRY, CDR2 SYGVKD. J gave up 7 bases and V 3 bases, and 13 bases lay outside the gene matches. CDR3 protein: CAISDPIVRGPRGYTF. The DNA for the CDR3 is TGTGCCATCAGTGACCCCATTGTCAGGGGGCCTCGTGGCTACACCTTC.

The V call is TRBV3-1, the J call TRBJ2-1; 8 nucleotides line up with TRBD1. Germline V gene lookup returns CDR1 LGHDT and CDR2 YNNKEL (reference sequence). The CDR3 is made up of 15 amino acids. V lost 3 bases to trimming and J lost 1 base; unmatched junction nucleotides: 2. CDR3 protein: CASSHRDRSYNEQFF. The CDR3 DNA is TGTGCCAGCAGCCACCGGGACAGGTCCTACAATGAGCAGTTCTTC.

V gene TRBV12-3 or TRBV12-4 combines with J gene TRBJ2-6; D remains ambiguous. Trimming left V 6 bases short and J 1 base short, with 13 bases between. This CDR3 has 16 residues. This CDR3 reads CASSLIGKSGANVLTF. CDR3 DNA: TGTGCCAGCAGCTTAATTGGAAAATCTGGGGCCAACGTCCTGACTTTC.

This clonotype was seen many times. The chain couples TRBV25-1 to TRBJ2-2; D is undetermined. V dropped 2 bases and J dropped 6 bases, with 1 base sitting between them. CDR3 length: 11 residues. CDR1 MGHDK and CDR2 SYGVNS come from the germline V gene. The CDR3 reads CASSEAGELFF. The CDR3 bases are TGTGCCAGCAGTGAAGCCGGGGAGCTGTTTTTT. The variable domain in full, completed from reference TRBV25-1 and TRBJ2-2, reads EADIYQTPRYLVIGTGKKITLECSQTMGHDKMYWYQQDPGMELHLIHYSYGVNSTEKGDLSSESTVSRIRTEHFPLTLESARPSHTSQYLCASSEAGELFFGEGSRLTVL.

This clonotype was observed once. The chain has TRBV18 and TRBJ1-2; 8 nucleotides align to TRBD1. Losses at the gene ends were 1 base for V and 4 bases for J; bases not matched to a gene: 11. The CDR3 has 17 amino acids. Germline V gene lookup returns CDR1 KGHSH and CDR2 LQKENI. CDR3 sequence reads: CASSPHRVAGGIYGYTF. CDR3 bases: TGTGCCAGCTCACCACATCGTGTGGCAGGGGGCATCTATGGCTACACCTTC.

This clonotype showed up just a few times. The chain joins TRBV11-2 to TRBJ2-1; D possibly corresponds to TRBD1 (6 bases). Germline CDR1 reads SGHAT; CDR2 reads FQNNGV. Trimming pared 3 bases from V and 5 bases from J, leaving 17 bases between. The CDR3 covers 16 residues. The CDR3: CASSLGRWGTNNEQFF. In DNA form, the CDR3 reads TGTGCCAGCAGCTTGGGCCGTTGGGGGACAAACAATGAGCAGTTCTTC.

This clonotype was observed a few times. The chain employs TRBV28 and TRBJ2-3; D not resolved. The germline CDR1 and CDR2 sequences are MDHEN and SYDVKM. The germline V and J ends were trimmed by 5 bases and 3 bases, with 9 bases remaining between them. This CDR3 region has 13 residues. CDR3 nucleotide sequence: TGTGCCAGCAGTCCCCGGTTAACAGATACGCAGTATTTT. This sequence encodes CASSPRLTDTQYF.

The chain uses TRBV2 and TRBJ2-3; D gene ambiguous. The CDR3 consists of 17 residues. Per germline, CDR1 SNHLY and CDR2 FYNNEI. V lost 7 bases and J lost 2, with 22 bases in between. CDR3 protein: CASIRLRPISNTDTQYF. CDR3 coding DNA: TGTGCCAGCATTAGACTCCGACCGATAAGTAACACAGATACGCAGTATTTT.

The table lists this clonotype with a few counts. The rearrangement joins TRBV27 to TRBJ2-5, with TRBD1 matching over 8 bases. J gave up 4 bases and V 11 bases, and 18 bases lay outside the gene matches. Germline V lookup: CDR1 MNHEY, CDR2 SMNVEV (reference sequence). There are 16 residues in the CDR3. The chain's CDR3 is CACLKDREEEGETQYF. CDR3 in DNA: TGTGCCTGTCTGAAGGACAGGGAAGAGGAAGGAGAGACCCAGTACTTC.

Many counts were recorded for this clonotype. The chain joins TRBV12-3 or TRBV12-4 to TRBJ2-3; weak D call: TRBD2 (5 bases). V dropped 1 base and J dropped 6 bases, with 17 bases sitting between them. This CDR3 has 16 amino acids. CDR3 bases: TGTGCCAGCAGTTTAGGTGGGGAGAGTCAGCGGGATACGCAGTATTTT. Its translation: CASSLGGESQRDTQYF.

The V and J genes are TRBV9 and TRBJ1-1; 9 bases line up with TRBD1. With V trimmed by 4 bases and J by 5 bases, 9 bases remained unmatched. Germline assignment: CDR1 SGDLS and CDR2 YYNGEE. The CDR3 contains 15 residues. The CDR3 DNA is TGTGCCAGCAGCCTGTCCACAGGGGGCTGGACTGAAGCTTTCTTT. This translates into CASSLSTGGWTEAFF.

This clonotype was observed a handful of times. This rearrangement joins TRBV7-3 to TRBJ2-7, with D unclear. Germline V gene lookup returns CDR1 SGHTA and CDR2 FQGTGA. The CDR3 extends over 14 amino acids. Trimming removed 7 bases from V and 5 bases from J, with 18 bases in between. The CDR3: CASNTIDWSHEQYF. The CDR3 region has the DNA TGTGCCAGCAATACAATAGACTGGTCCCACGAGCAGTACTTC.

The chain links TRBV15 to TRBJ2-5; perhaps TRBD1 as D (7 bases). V lost 1 base and J lost 2, with 11 bases in between. The CDR3 runs to 15 residues. CDR1 is LNHNV and CDR2 is YYDKDF in the germline V gene (reference sequence). The CDR3 DNA is TGTGCCACCAGCAGAGCCCAGGGGGGACAAGAGACCCAGTACTTC. This codes for CATSRAQGGQETQYF.

The V gene is TRBV6-2 or TRBV6-3, the J gene TRBJ2-3; 8 nucleotides line up with TRBD2. CDR3 length: 14 residues. CDR1 and CDR2 from the germline V gene are MNHEY and SVGEGT. Germline trimming cut 5 bases from V and 2 bases from J; bases unmatched to any gene: 3. The CDR3 DNA sequence: TGTGCCAGCAGTAGTAGCGGGGCCACAGATACGCAGTATTTT. The encoded protein is CASSSSGATDTQYF.

The chain combines TRBV13 with TRBJ2-1; 14 positions agree with TRBD2. Germline V gene lookup returns CDR1 PRHDT and CDR2 FYEKMQ (reference sequence). This CDR3 is 17 amino acids long. The J segment lost 4 bases and the V segment lost 1 base, leaving 3 bases of the junction unmatched. The CDR3 bases are TGTGCCAGCAGCTTAGAGGGACTAGCGGGGGATTACAATGAGCAGTTCTTC. This sequence encodes CASSLEGLAGDYNEQFF. Together with reference TRBV13 and TRBJ2-1, the CDR3 gives the full variable domain: AAGVIQSPRHLIKEKRETATLKCYPIPRHDTVYWYQQGPGQDPQFLISFYEKMQSDKGSIPDRFSAQQFSDYHSELNMSSLELGDSALYFCASSLEGLAGDYNEQFFGPGTRLTVL.